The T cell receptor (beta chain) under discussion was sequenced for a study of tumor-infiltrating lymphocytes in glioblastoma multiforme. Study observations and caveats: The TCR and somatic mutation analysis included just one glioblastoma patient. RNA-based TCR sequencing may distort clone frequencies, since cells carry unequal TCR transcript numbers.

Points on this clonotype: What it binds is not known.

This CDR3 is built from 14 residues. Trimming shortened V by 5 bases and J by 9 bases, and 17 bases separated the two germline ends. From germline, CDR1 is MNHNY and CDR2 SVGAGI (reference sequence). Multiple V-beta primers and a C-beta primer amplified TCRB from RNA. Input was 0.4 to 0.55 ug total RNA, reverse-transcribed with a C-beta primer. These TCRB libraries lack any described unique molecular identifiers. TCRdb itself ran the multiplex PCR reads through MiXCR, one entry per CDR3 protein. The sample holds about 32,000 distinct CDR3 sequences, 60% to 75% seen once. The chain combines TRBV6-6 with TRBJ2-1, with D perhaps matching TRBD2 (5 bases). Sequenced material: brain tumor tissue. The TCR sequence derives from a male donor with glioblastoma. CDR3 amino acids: CASSPGSVGSEQFF. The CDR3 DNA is TGTGCCAGCAGTCCGGGGTCAGTGGGGTCTGAGCAGTTCTTC.